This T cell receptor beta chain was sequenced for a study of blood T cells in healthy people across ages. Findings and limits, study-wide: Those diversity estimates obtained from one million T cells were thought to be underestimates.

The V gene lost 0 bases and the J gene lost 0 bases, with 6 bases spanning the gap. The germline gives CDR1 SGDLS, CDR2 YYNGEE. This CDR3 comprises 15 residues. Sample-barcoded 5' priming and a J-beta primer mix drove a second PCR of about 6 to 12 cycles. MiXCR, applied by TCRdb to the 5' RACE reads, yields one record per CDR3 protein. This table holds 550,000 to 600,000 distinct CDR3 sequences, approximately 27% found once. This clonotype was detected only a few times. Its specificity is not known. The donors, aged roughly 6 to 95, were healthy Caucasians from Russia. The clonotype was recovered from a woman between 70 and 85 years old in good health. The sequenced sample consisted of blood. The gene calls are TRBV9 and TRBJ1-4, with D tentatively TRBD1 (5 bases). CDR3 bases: TGTGCCAGCAGCGTAGGAGGGGCAACTAATGAAAAACTGTTTTTT. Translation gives CASSVGGATNEKLFF.